This T cell receptor (beta chain) was observed in a study of blood T cell repertoires in COVID-19. Turning to the study itself: The origin of the acute and convalescent COVID-19 samples was the United States, Italy and Spain. T cells, B-cell-depleted T cells, or PBMCs provided the cDNA or gDNA that served as material.

Germline V gives CDR1 MDHEN, CDR2 SYDVKM. The CDR3 covers 14 residues. After removal of 6 bases from V and 6 bases from J, the junction contained 8 bases not matched to a gene. Original data processing: Cell counts per sample came from amplifying reference gene primers. Sequencing was performed with immunoSEQ multiplex PCR; in TCRdb, only in-frame clones are kept and a portion is missing. V and J calls and clone size are as listed in that table; D and trimming were resolved from the DNA. The sample lists some 350,000 clones; around 86% were seen once. The chain uses TRBV28 and TRBJ2-5; 9 bases agree with TRBD1. The specimen sequenced was peripheral blood. This TCR derives from a woman aged 50 to 60 with COVID-19, enrolled during active disease. The CDR3 reads CASRTTGTGKTQYF. The CDR3 nucleotides read TGTGCCAGCAGGACAACCGGGACAGGGAAGACCCAGTACTTC.